Shown below are 18 T cell receptor beta chains from a single sample sequenced in a study of beta chain features in type 1 diabetes. General study points: TCRB CDR3 length was moderately but significantly reduced in all four CD4+ subsets of Type 1 diabetes patients.

The authors reverse transcribed all of the isolated RNA, so sequencing captured expressed TCRB transcripts. Data came from immunoSEQ multiplex PCR; TCRdb stores just in-frame clones and leaves some out. The sample carries hundreds of thousands of clones, about a tenth recorded once. These TCRs' antigens remain unknown. The sequencing input was naive CD4+ T cells from blood. These TCRs come from a man aged 25 to 45 with type 1 diabetes.

The table lists this clone with a few counts. V and J are TRBV18 and TRBJ2-7; possible D gene TRBD1, 6 bases. V was cut by 2 bases and J by 5 bases, with 13 bases left in between. The CDR3 loop spans 14 amino acids. Germline CDR1 reads KGHSH; CDR2 reads LQKENI. The CDR3 nucleotides are TGTGCCAGCTCACCAGGACAGACTATGCACGAGCAGTACTTC. It specifies CASSPGQTMHEQYF.

The chain combines TRBV5-1 with TRBJ1-2; 10 positions agree with TRBD1. From germline, CDR1 is SGHRS and CDR2 YFSETQ. The CDR3 is 13 residues long. Trimming took 5 bases from V and 7 from J; bases not matched to a gene: 5. CDR3: CASSPGTGVGYTF. DNA of the CDR3: TGCGCCAGCAGTCCCGGGACAGGGGTTGGCTACACCTTC.

This clone came up a few times. V and J are TRBV4-2 and TRBJ2-3, with 8 bases that match TRBD2. The CDR3 sequence is 17 residues long. Germline V CDR1 and CDR2: LGHNA, YNFKEQ. The trim removed 2 bases at V and 2 bases at J, leaving 9 bases unmatched. Here the CDR3 DNA reads TGTGCCAGCAGCCAAACCACCCAGCGGGGGCCCACAGATACGCAGTATTTT. Protein: CASSQTTQRGPTDTQYF.

In this sample, this clone turned up a few times. The CDR3 DNA is TGCAGCGGACTAGCGGGGGAAGAGACCCAGTACTTC. Encoded protein: CSGLAGEETQYF. V is TRBV29-1 and J is TRBJ2-5; 12 bases map to TRBD2. Germline CDR1 SQVTM, CDR2 ANQGSEA. Germline trimming cut 7 bases from V and 3 bases from J; bases unmatched to any gene: 0. There are 12 residues in the CDR3. Full variable domain (missing parts from reference TRBV29-1 and TRBJ2-5): SAVISQKPSRDICQRGTSLTIQCQVDSQVTMMFWYRQQPGQSLTLIATANQGSEATYESGFVIDKFPISRPNLTFSTLTVSNMSPEDSSIYLCSGLAGEETQYFGPGTRLLVL.

This clone was observed a few times. The chain employs TRBV9 and TRBJ2-3; D might be TRBD1 (6 bases). Between the trimmed V and J ends, which lost 0 bases and 5 bases, there was a span of 13 bases. The CDR3 runs 15 residues. Germline V lookup: CDR1 SGDLS, CDR2 YYNGEE. The CDR3 loop reads CASSVVGGAIDTQYF. CDR3 nucleotides: TGTGCCAGCAGCGTAGTTGGGGGCGCGATAGATACGCAGTATTTT.

The rearrangement joins TRBV9 to TRBJ1-2, with D perhaps TRBD1 (6 bases). Trimming shortened V by 3 bases and J by 2 bases, and 11 bases separated the two germline ends. The germline V gene encodes CDR1 SGDLS and CDR2 YYNGEE. This CDR3 comprises 14 residues. Here the CDR3 DNA reads TGTGCCAGCAGCGCCACAGGGTTAAACTATGGCTACACCTTC. Translation: CASSATGLNYGYTF.

This chain uses TRBV11-2 with TRBJ2-5, with 7 positions matching TRBD1. This CDR3 has 13 amino acids. Germline CDR1 SGHAT, CDR2 FQNNGV. The ends lost 5 bases at V and 5 bases at J; junction bases unmatched: 5. CDR3 coding DNA: TGTGCCAGCAGCCAAGACAGGGTGGAGACCCAGTACTTC. Residues: CASSQDRVETQYF.

CDR3 coding DNA: TGTGCCAGCAGCTTAGTCGACTCGTACAATGAGCAGTTCTTC. Translation: CASSLVDSYNEQFF. The gene calls are TRBV11-2 and TRBJ2-1; D unclear. CDR1 is SGHAT and CDR2 is FQNNGV in the germline V gene. Trimming left V 1 base short and J 4 bases short, with 8 bases between. The CDR3 sequence is 14 residues long.

This chain joins TRBV29-1 and TRBJ1-3; 7 bases fit TRBD1. This CDR3 is built from 13 residues. V dropped 6 bases and J dropped 3; count of bases not matched to a gene: 5. Germline V lookup: CDR1 SQVTM, CDR2 ANQGSEA. Here the CDR3 DNA reads TGCAGCGTAAGGGGGCCAGTTGGAAACACCATATATTTT. Its translation: CSVRGPVGNTIYF.

The V call is TRBV6-5, the J call TRBJ2-4; D gene ambiguous. V lost 6 bases and J lost 8, with 14 bases in between. This CDR3 comprises 13 residues. Germline V gene data show CDR1 as MNHEY and CDR2 as SVGAGI. The CDR3 reads CASRSSSEDIQYF. The CDR3 coding sequence is TGTGCCAGCAGGTCTAGTTCTGAGGACATTCAGTACTTC.

This rearrangement joins TRBV4-3 to TRBJ2-7, with D tentatively TRBD1 (6 bases). The CDR3 is 14 amino acids. Trimming pared 4 bases from V and 5 bases from J, leaving 15 bases between. Germline V lookup: CDR1 LGHNA, CDR2 YSLEER. This chain's CDR3 is CASSPSPNRDEQYF. DNA for the CDR3: TGCGCCAGCAGCCCTTCCCCGAACAGGGACGAGCAGTACTTC.

This clone was seen a handful of times. The chain employs TRBV28 and TRBJ2-7, with a weak D call TRBD1 (6 bases). The V end lost 8 bases, the J end lost 1 base, and 12 bases lay between the germline ends. The CDR3 extends over 13 amino acids. Germline V gives CDR1 MDHEN, CDR2 SYDVKM. The CDR3 region is CASLQGGSYEQYF. The CDR3 DNA is TGTGCCAGCCTACAGGGTGGGTCCTACGAGCAGTACTTC.

A remark on this clone: One end of the junction does not line up with germline, which may come from a read error. This rearrangement joins TRBV2 to TRBJ2-3; 9 positions agree with TRBD2. Looked up from germline, CDR1 is SNHLY and CDR2 is FYNNEI. The CDR3 runs to 16 residues. CDR3 protein: CASSEEPGLATDTQYF. The CDR3 DNA is TGTGCCAGCAGCGAAGAACCGGGACTAGCCACAGATACGCAGTATTTT.

J is TRBJ2-5 and V is TRBV29-1; 8 bases map to TRBD2. The CDR3 loop spans 12 amino acids. J gave up 7 bases and V 7 bases, and 8 bases lay outside the gene matches. Germline loops: CDR1 SQVTM, CDR2 ANQGSEA. The CDR3 protein is CSGGPGGWTQYF. CDR3 nucleotides: TGCAGCGGCGGCCCGGGGGGGTGGACCCAGTACTTC. Complete variable domain (other parts from reference TRBV29-1 and TRBJ2-5): SAVISQKPSRDICQRGTSLTIQCQVDSQVTMMFWYRQQPGQSLTLIATANQGSEATYESGFVIDKFPISRPNLTFSTLTVSNMSPEDSSIYLCSGGPGGWTQYFGPGTRLLVL.

This clone was counted only a few times. V gene TRBV7-9 combines with J gene TRBJ2-3, with D possibly TRBD1 on 6 matching bases. V lost 5 bases and J 2 bases, leaving 17 bases between the germline ends. The CDR3 spans 16 residues. The germline CDR1 and CDR2 sequences are SEHNR and FQNEAQ (reference sequence). The CDR3 sequence is CASSPGQTSNTDTQYF. In DNA form, the CDR3 reads TGTGCCAGCAGCCCAGGACAGACGTCTAACACAGATACGCAGTATTTT.

This chain connects TRBV9 to TRBJ2-1, with 9 bases matching TRBD2. Germline assignment: CDR1 SGDLS and CDR2 YYNGEE. V was pared by 0 bases and J by 7 bases, with 11 bases of the junction left unmatched. CDR3 size: 17 residues. In DNA, the CDR3 is TGTGCCAGCAGCGTAGTCGGTCAGGGACTAGCTCTTAATGAGCAGTTCTTC. Amino acid sequence: CASSVVGQGLALNEQFF. Filled out from reference TRBV9 and TRBJ2-1, the complete variable domain reads DSGVTQTPKHLITATGQRVTLRCSPRSGDLSVYWYQQSLDQGLQFLIQYYNGEERAKGNILERFSAQQFPDLHSELNLSSLELGDSALYFCASSVVGQGLALNEQFFGPGTRLTVL.

V usage is TRBV7-2 and J usage is TRBJ2-1, with a weak D call TRBD1 (6 bases). V lost 3 bases and J 10 bases, leaving 10 bases between the germline ends. Germline V lookup: CDR1 SGHTA, CDR2 FQGNSA. The CDR3 covers 12 residues. CDR3 region: CASSFRGGEQFF. The CDR3 nucleotides are TGTGCCAGCAGCTTCAGGGGTGGAGAGCAGTTCTTC.

This clone has just a few counts. The gene calls are TRBV19 and TRBJ2-2; D is ambiguous. Germline V gene data show CDR1 as LNHDA and CDR2 as SQIVND (reference sequence). The V end was cut by 5 bases, the J end by 6 bases, with 13 bases between. The length of the CDR3 is 14 residues. CDR3 loop: CASSPSVVAGELFF. The CDR3, as DNA: TGTGCCAGTAGTCCTTCCGTTGTAGCCGGGGAGCTGTTTTTT.